This T cell receptor (beta chain) came from a study of T cell repertoires in cytomegalovirus infection. As concerns this clonotype: Its specificity is not known.

The V gene lost 4 bases and the J gene lost 5 bases, with 11 bases spanning the gap. CDR3 length equals 13 residues. Germline V CDR1 and CDR2: SNHLY, FYNNEI. Using its own MiXCR run on the reads, TCRdb lists one record per CDR3 protein. The sample includes about 60,000 distinct CDR3 sequences, 33% of them seen just once. General study findings and limits: Summed frequency of shared TCR beta families picked out CMV carriers who also had the relevant HLA.

The chain couples TRBV2 to TRBJ2-5; no clear D. This TCR was recovered from a human donor in good health (CMV status not recorded). Some clones in this sample may be carry-over from other donors' samples. Sequenced sample: PBMCs, sequenced either directly or after in vitro stimulation (not recorded which). The CDR3 reads CASSGDGTETQYF. The DNA of the CDR3 is TGTGCCAGCAGTGGAGATGGTACCGAGACCCAGTACTTC.